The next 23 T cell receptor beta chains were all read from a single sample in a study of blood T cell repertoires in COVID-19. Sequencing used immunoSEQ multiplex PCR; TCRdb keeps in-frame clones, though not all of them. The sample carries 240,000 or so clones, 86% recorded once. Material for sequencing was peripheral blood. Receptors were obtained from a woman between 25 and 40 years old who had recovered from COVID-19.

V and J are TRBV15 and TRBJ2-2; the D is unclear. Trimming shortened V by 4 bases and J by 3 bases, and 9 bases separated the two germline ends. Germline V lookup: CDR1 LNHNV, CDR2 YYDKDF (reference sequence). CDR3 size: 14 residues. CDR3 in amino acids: CATSITADTGELFF. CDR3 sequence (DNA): TGTGCCACCAGCATTACAGCAGACACCGGGGAGCTGTTTTTT.

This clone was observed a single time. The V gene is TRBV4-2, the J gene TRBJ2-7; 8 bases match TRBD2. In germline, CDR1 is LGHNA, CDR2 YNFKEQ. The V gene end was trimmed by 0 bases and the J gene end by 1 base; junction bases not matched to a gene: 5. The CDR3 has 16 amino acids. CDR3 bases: TGTGCCAGCAGCCAAGATGAAAGCGGGGGATCCTACGAGCAGTACTTC. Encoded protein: CASSQDESGGSYEQYF.

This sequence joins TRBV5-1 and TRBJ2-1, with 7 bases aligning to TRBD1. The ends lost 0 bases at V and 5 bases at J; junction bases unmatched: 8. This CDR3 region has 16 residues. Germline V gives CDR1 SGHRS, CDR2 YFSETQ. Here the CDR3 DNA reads TGCGCCAGCAGCTTGGCCGTGGGACAGATAAACAATGAGCAGTTCTTC. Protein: CASSLAVGQINNEQFF.

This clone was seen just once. The CDR3 bases are TGTGCCAGCAGCACGACAGGGAAGAGCACTGAAGCTTTCTTT. This gives the protein CASSTTGKSTEAFF. The chain combines TRBV7-3 with TRBJ1-1, with 7 bases fitting TRBD1. This CDR3 contains 14 residues. The germline CDR1 and CDR2 sequences are SGHTA and FQGTGA. With V trimmed by 5 bases and J by 4 bases, 7 bases remained unmatched.

The DNA for the CDR3 is TGCGCCAGCAGCATGTACAGGGGCACAGATACGCAGTATTTT. It is translated as CASSMYRGTDTQYF. The chain joins TRBV5-1 to TRBJ2-3; perhaps TRBD1 as D (6 bases). Germline V gene data show CDR1 as SGHRS and CDR2 as YFSETQ. The CDR3 runs 14 residues. V dropped 4 bases and J dropped 1 base, with 10 bases sitting between them.

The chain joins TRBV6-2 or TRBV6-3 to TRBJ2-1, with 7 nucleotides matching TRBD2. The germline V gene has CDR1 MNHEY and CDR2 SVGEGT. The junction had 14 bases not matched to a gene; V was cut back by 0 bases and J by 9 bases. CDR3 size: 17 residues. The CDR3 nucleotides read TGTGCCAGCAGTTACTCGGGGGGGGGTCACCCCGGTGGTGAGCAGTTCTTC. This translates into CASSYSGGGHPGGEQFF.

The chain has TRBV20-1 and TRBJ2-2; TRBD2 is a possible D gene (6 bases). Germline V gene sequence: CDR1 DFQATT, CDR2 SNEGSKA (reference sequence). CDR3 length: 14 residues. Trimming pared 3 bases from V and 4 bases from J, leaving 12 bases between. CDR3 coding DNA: TGCAGTGCTAGTCGGAGGGTTGGCACCGGGGAGCTGTTTTTT. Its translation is CSASRRVGTGELFF.

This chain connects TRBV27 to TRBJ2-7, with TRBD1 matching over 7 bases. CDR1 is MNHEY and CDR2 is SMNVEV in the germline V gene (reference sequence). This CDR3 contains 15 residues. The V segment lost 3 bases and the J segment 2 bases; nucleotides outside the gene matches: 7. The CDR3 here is CASSFRDTGAYEQYF. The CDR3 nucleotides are TGTGCCAGCAGTTTCCGGGACACAGGGGCCTACGAGCAGTACTTC.

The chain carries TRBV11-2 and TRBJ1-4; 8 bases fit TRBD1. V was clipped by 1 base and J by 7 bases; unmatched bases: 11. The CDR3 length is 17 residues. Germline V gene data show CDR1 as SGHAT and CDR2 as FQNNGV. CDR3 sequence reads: CASSLGSRQGHGEKLFF. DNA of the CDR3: TGTGCCAGCAGCTTAGGTTCCCGACAGGGGCATGGTGAAAAACTGTTTTTT.

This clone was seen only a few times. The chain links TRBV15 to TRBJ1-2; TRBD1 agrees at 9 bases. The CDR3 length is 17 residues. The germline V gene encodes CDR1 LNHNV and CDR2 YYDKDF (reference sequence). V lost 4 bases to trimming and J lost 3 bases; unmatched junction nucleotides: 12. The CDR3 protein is CATSTGSGDRDYYGYTF. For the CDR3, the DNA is TGTGCCACCAGCACCGGAAGCGGGGACAGGGACTACTATGGCTACACCTTC.

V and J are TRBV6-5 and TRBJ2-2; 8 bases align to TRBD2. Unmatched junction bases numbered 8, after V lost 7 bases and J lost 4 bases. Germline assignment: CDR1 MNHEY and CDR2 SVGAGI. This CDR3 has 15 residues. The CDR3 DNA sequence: TGTGCCAGCAACGACTTCGGGAGGGGCACCGGGGAGCTGTTTTTT. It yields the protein CASNDFGRGTGELFF.

CDR3 amino acids: CASSPGTGHSYEQYF. The CDR3 region has the DNA TGCGCCAGCAGCCCCGGGACAGGGCACTCCTACGAGCAGTACTTC. This sequence joins TRBV5-1 and TRBJ2-7, with 9 bases identical to TRBD1. Germline V gives CDR1 SGHRS, CDR2 YFSETQ. CDR3 length: 15 residues. The ends lost 4 bases at V and 0 bases at J; junction bases unmatched: 5.

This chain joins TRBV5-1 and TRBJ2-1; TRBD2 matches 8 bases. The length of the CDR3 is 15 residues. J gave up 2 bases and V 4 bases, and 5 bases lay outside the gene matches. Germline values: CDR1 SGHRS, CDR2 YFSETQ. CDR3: CASSTGLGTYNEQFF. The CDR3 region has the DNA TGCGCCAGCAGCACGGGACTAGGGACCTACAATGAGCAGTTCTTC.

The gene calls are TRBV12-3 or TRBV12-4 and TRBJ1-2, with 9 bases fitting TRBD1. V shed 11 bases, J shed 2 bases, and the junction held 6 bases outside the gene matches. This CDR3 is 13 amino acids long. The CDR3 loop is CAVRTGENYGYTF. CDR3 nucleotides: TGTGCCGTAAGGACAGGGGAGAACTATGGCTACACCTTC.

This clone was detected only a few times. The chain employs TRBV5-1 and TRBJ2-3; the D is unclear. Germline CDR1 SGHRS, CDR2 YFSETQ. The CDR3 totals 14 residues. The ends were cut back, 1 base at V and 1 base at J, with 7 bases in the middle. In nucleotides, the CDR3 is TGCGCCAGCAGCTTGACGCCGGGCACAGATACGCAGTATTTT. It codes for CASSLTPGTDTQYF.

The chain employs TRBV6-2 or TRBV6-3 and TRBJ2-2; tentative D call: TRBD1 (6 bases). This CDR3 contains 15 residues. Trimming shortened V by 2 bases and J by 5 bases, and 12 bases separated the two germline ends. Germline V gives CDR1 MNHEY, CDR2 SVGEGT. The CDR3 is CASSYRDNNTGELFF. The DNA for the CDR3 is TGTGCCAGCAGTTACAGGGACAATAATACCGGGGAGCTGTTTTTT.

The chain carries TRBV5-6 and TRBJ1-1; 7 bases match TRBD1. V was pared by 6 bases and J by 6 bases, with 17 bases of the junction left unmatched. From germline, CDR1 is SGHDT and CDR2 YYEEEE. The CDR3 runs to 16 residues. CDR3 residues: CASTLNTGARVAEAFF. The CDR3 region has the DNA TGTGCCAGCACCCTGAACACAGGGGCGAGGGTGGCTGAAGCTTTCTTT.

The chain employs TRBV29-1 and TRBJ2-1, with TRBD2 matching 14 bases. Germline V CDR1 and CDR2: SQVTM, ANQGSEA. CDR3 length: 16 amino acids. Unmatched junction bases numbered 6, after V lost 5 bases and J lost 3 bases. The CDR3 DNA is TGCAGCGTTCCACCGACTAGCGGGGGGGTCTACAATGAGCAGTTCTTC. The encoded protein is CSVPPTSGGVYNEQFF.

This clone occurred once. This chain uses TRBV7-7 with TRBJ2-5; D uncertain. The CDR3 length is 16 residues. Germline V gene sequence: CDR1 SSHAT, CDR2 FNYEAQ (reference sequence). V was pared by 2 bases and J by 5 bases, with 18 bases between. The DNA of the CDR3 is TGTGCCAGCAGCTTAAATGTGGCCAACCCGCAGGAGACCCAGTACTTC. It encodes CASSLNVANPQETQYF. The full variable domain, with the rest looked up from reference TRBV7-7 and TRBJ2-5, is GAGVSQSPRYKVTKRGQDVTLRCDPISSHATLYWYQQALGQGPEFLTYFNYEAQPDKSGLPSDRFSAERPEGSISTLTIQRTEQRDSAMYRCASSLNVANPQETQYFGPGTRLLVL.

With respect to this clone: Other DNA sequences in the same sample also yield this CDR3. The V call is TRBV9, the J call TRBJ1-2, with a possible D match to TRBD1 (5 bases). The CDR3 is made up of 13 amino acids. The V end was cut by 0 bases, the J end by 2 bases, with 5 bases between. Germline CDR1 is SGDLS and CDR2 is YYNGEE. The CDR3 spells CASSVDRNYGYTF. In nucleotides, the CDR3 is TGTGCCAGCAGCGTAGACAGGAACTATGGCTACACCTTC.

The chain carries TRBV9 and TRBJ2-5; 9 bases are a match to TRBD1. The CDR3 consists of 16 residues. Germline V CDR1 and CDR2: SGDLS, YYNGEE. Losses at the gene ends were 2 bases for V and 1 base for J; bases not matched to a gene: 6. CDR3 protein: CASSVEDRGVQETQYF. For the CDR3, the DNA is TGTGCCAGCAGCGTCGAGGACAGGGGAGTCCAAGAGACCCAGTACTTC.

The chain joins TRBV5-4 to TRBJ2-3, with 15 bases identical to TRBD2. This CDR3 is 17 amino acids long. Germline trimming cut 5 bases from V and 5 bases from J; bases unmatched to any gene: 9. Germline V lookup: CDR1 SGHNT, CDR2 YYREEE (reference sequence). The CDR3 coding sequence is TGTGCCAGCAGTTCCGGGACTAGCGGGGGGATGGGAGATACGCAGTATTTT. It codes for CASSSGTSGGMGDTQYF.

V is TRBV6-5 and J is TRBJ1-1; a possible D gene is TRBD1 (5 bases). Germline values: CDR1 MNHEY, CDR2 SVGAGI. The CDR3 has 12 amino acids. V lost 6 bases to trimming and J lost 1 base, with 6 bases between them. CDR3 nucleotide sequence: TGTGCCAGCAGAGGACAGAACACTGAAGCTTTCTTT. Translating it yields CASRGQNTEAFF.